A single sample gave rise to the 21 T cell receptor beta chains below, sequenced in a study of T cells after posttransplantation cyclophosphamide (dated by TCRdb to 2016 to 2018). The control group consisted of roughly ten patients who received myeloablative marrow transplants with methotrexate plus a calcineurin inhibitor and who were sampled 1 year after transplant. Library method: the immunoSEQ multiplex PCR assay. The table was pulled from immuneACCESS by TCRdb, which kept in-frame rearrangements only. Such tables lose some clones; where checked, under half of the loss comes from unresolved V genes, and the rest has no known cause. This sample holds about 21,000 clones; approximately 92% were observed only once. Together, the top ten hold about 2% of the sample. Specimen: PBMCs, collected approximately 370 days after allogeneic stem cell transplant with calcineurin inhibitor and methotrexate. These receptors were collected from a female patient aged 30 to 45 who received an allogeneic stem cell transplant from an unrelated donor, was CMV-positive, and had acute and chronic GVHD. Some T cells seen after a transplant may have their origin in the graft donor.

CDR3 sequence: CASSEGGRQETQYF. CDR3 DNA sequence: TGTGCCAGCAGTGAAGGGGGCAGGCAAGAGACCCAGTACTTC. The genes are TRBV2 and TRBJ2-5, with D perhaps matching TRBD1 (5 bases). Germline V gene data show CDR1 as SNHLY and CDR2 as FYNNEI. V was clipped by 1 base and J by 2 bases, with 8 bases between them. The CDR3 is made up of 14 amino acids.

This clone occurred once. This chain joins TRBV7-9 and TRBJ2-7, with D perhaps matching TRBD1 (6 bases). The CDR3 has 14 amino acids. Trimming removed 2 bases at V and 3 bases at J, with 11 bases between. The V gene's germline CDR1 is SEHNR and CDR2 FQNEAQ (reference sequence). The CDR3 is CASSLSRGFYEQYF. CDR3 in DNA: TGTGCCAGCAGCTTATCCAGGGGATTCTACGAGCAGTACTTC.

The sample holds a few counts of this clone. The chain couples TRBV10-3 to TRBJ1-1; 7 nucleotides align to TRBD1. The CDR3 runs 15 residues. The trim removed 6 bases at V and 0 bases at J, leaving 7 bases unmatched. Germline lookup yields CDR1 ENHRY and CDR2 SYGVKD. The DNA of the CDR3 is TGTGCCATCAGGGGGACAGCAAGAATGAACACTGAAGCTTTCTTT. Encoded protein: CAIRGTARMNTEAFF.

This chain uses TRBV19 with TRBJ1-1; 9 bases are shared with TRBD1. The V segment lost 9 bases and the J segment 4 bases; nucleotides outside the gene matches: 12. Germline CDR1 is LNHDA and CDR2 is SQIVND (reference sequence). The CDR3 extends over 15 amino acids. The CDR3 loop is CASSSVGQGITEAFF. As DNA, the CDR3 is TGTGCCAGCAGTTCTGTAGGACAGGGGATCACTGAAGCTTTCTTT.

The chain carries TRBV5-3 and TRBJ1-2; tentative D call: TRBD1 (6 bases). TRBV5-3 is reported as an ORF; its role is uncertain. This CDR3 spans 14 amino acids. V lost 3 bases and J lost 2, with 11 bases in between. The CDR3: CARSSPGTNYGYTF. The CDR3 coding sequence is TGTGCCAGAAGCTCACCCGGGACAAACTATGGCTACACCTTC.

The V and J genes are TRBV5-8 and TRBJ2-1, with TRBD2 matching over 8 bases. Germline V gives CDR1 SGHTS, CDR2 YDEGEE. CDR3 length: 16 amino acids. With V trimmed by 3 bases and J by 1 base, 6 bases remained unmatched. Here the CDR3 DNA reads TGTGCCAGCAGCTCCGGACTAGCTCCTTCCTACAATGAGCAGTTCTTC. The encoded protein is CASSSGLAPSYNEQFF.

This clone was observed a handful of times. The chain recombines TRBV10-3 with TRBJ2-7; D unclear. Germline-derived CDR1 and CDR2 are ENHRY and SYGVKD. The CDR3 totals 12 residues. Trimming cost V 11 bases and J 0 bases, with 11 bases left between them. The CDR3 DNA reads as TGTGCCGCCTCCGACTCCTCCTACGAGCAGTACGTC. Its translation is CAASDSSYEQYV.

The chain carries TRBV11-2 and TRBJ1-1; 7 bases agree with TRBD1. This CDR3 spans 15 amino acids. Germline lookup yields CDR1 SGHAT and CDR2 FQNNGV. V dropped 6 bases and J dropped 1; count of bases not matched to a gene: 8. The CDR3 region is CASSPGQEWNTEAFF. DNA for the CDR3: TGTGCCAGCAGTCCCGGACAGGAATGGAACACTGAAGCTTTCTTT.

CDR3 bases: TGCGCCAGCAGCCCCCGCGCAGTGCGGGAGACCCAGTACTTC. As protein: CASSPRAVRETQYF. The rearrangement links TRBV4-3 to TRBJ2-5; D gene uncertain. Germline CDR1 is LGHNA and CDR2 is YSLEER. Trimming removed 4 bases from V and 5 bases from J, with 14 bases in between. This CDR3 region has 14 residues.

The chain joins TRBV5-3 to TRBJ2-7; the match to TRBD2 covers 9 bases. TRBV5-3 is annotated as an ORF whose role is uncertain. Trimming took 3 bases from V and 5 from J; bases not matched to a gene: 6. CDR3 length equals 14 residues. The CDR3 loop is CARSSQSSGNEQYF. The CDR3 DNA follows: TGTGCCAGAAGCTCCCAGTCTAGCGGGAACGAGCAGTACTTC.

This clone appeared once. The junction and the germline gene differ at one end; a read error may be behind it. The J gene is TRBJ2-2, the V gene TRBV5-1, with 8 bases that match TRBD1. The CDR3 consists of 14 residues. Per the germline V gene, CDR1 is SGHRS and CDR2 is YFSETQ. The CDR3 DNA follows: TGCGCCAGCCGGCAGGGGGCAGACACCGGGGAGCTGCTTTTT. This gives the protein CASRQGADTGELLF.

The chain joins TRBV9 to TRBJ1-4; no firm D call. Trimming shortened V by 3 bases and J by 0 bases, and 9 bases separated the two germline ends. CDR1 and CDR2 from the germline V gene are SGDLS and YYNGEE. The CDR3 extends over 15 amino acids. CDR3 DNA: TGTGCCAGCAGCGGGAACGGGGCAACTAATGAAAAACTGTTTTTT. It encodes CASSGNGATNEKLFF.

J is TRBJ2-7 and V is TRBV9; D assignment may be TRBD1 or TRBD2 (5 bases each). This CDR3 is built from 18 residues. The germline V gene encodes CDR1 SGDLS and CDR2 YYNGEE. Trimming removed 2 bases from V and 3 bases from J, with 24 bases in between. The CDR3 sequence: CASSVVGVDAFGDYEQYV. The CDR3 DNA reads as TGTGCCAGCAGCGTTGTAGGGGTGGACGCGTTCGGGGACTACGAGCAGTACGTC.

This chain joins TRBV5-4 and TRBJ2-7; D not certain. Trimming removed 4 bases from V and 3 bases from J, with 17 bases in between. Germline V lookup: CDR1 SGHNT, CDR2 YYREEE (reference sequence). The CDR3 sequence is 15 residues long. CDR3 DNA sequence: TGTGCCAGCAGCCAAAAGCTTCAAGCTAGCTACGAGCAGTACTTC. Its translation: CASSQKLQASYEQYF.

The chain couples TRBV7-9 to TRBJ2-1; 8 bases are a match to TRBD2. Germline CDR1 SEHNR, CDR2 FQNEAQ (reference sequence). J lost 4 bases, V lost 2 bases, and 13 bases had no gene match. The CDR3 consists of 18 residues. CDR3 sequence (DNA): TGTGCCAGCAGCTTAAGCCCAGTGGCTAGCGGGTCTTACAATGAGCAGTTCTTC. This codes for CASSLSPVASGSYNEQFF.

The genes are TRBV10-1 and TRBJ1-1, with 7 positions matching TRBD1. The V gene end was trimmed by 5 bases and the J gene end by 4 bases; junction bases not matched to a gene: 4. The CDR3 has 13 residues. The germline V gene has CDR1 WNHNN and CDR2 SYGVQD (reference sequence). As DNA, the CDR3 is TGCGCCAGCAGTTTGACAGGGCCCACTGAAGCTTTCTTT. It specifies CASSLTGPTEAFF.

The V gene is TRBV11-2, the J gene TRBJ1-1, with D maybe TRBD1 (5 bases). Trimming took off 4 bases at V and 3 bases at J, with 12 bases between the two ends. This CDR3 spans 14 amino acids. CDR1 is SGHAT, CDR2 FQNNGV, per germline. The CDR3 here is CASSSRVGDTEAFF. CDR3 nucleotides: TGTGCCAGCAGCTCCAGGGTTGGGGACACTGAAGCTTTCTTT.

The chain has TRBV27 and TRBJ2-7, with TRBD2 matching over 8 bases. Germline V gene sequence: CDR1 MNHEY, CDR2 SMNVEV (reference sequence). This CDR3 contains 13 residues. With 4 bases clipped from V and 2 bases from J, the junction kept 1 base outside the gene matches. DNA of the CDR3: TGTGCCAGCAGTTCGGGACTAGCCTACGAGCAGTACGTC. Its protein product is CASSSGLAYEQYV.

The rearrangement links TRBV7-2 to TRBJ1-4; D not resolved. CDR1 SGHTA and CDR2 FQGNSA come from the germline V gene. V lost 5 bases and J lost 0, with 10 bases in between. The CDR3 extends over 15 amino acids. Here the CDR3 DNA reads TGTGCCAGCAGCCCCAGGTCCACAACTAATGAAAAACTGTTTTTT. Protein sequence: CASSPRSTTNEKLFF.

This rearrangement joins TRBV29-1 to TRBJ1-2, with 8 bases fitting TRBD1. J was trimmed by 7 bases and V by 7 bases; bases with no gene match: 11. Germline CDR1 is SQVTM and CDR2 is ANQGSEA. The CDR3 totals 13 residues. CDR3 DNA: TGCAGCGCCGAGGGTTGGACAGGGCCTGGCTACACCTTC. Translated, it gives CSAEGWTGPGYTF. The full variable domain, in which reference TRBV29-1 and TRBJ1-2 provide the parts outside the CDR3, is SAVISQKPSRDICQRGTSLTIQCQVDSQVTMMFWYRQQPGQSLTLIATANQGSEATYESGFVIDKFPISRPNLTFSTLTVSNMSPEDSSIYLCSAEGWTGPGYTFGSGTRLTVV.

The chain recombines TRBV6-5 with TRBJ2-1; tentative D call: TRBD2 (5 bases). CDR3 size: 12 residues. Germline-derived CDR1 and CDR2 are MNHEY and SVGAGI. Trimming took off 5 bases at V and 7 bases at J, with 9 bases between the two ends. Here the CDR3 reads CASSHGVNEQFF. The CDR3 DNA reads as TGTGCCAGCAGTCACGGGGTTAATGAGCAGTTCTTC.